These T cell receptor beta chains were read from a single sample in a study of T cells of healthy individuals. TCRdb ran MiXCR on the 5' RACE reads and lists one entry per CDR3 protein. The sample has nearly 100,000 distinct CDR3 sequences, around 17% seen once. All receptors come from a human donor in good health. CDR3s include the opening cysteine and the closing phenylalanine or tryptophan. Each record gives: V gene, D gene, J gene, clone size, CDR3 protein, CDR3 DNA. D genes are given only for firm matches. Size values are once, few and many counts, or a class for expanded clones, and some rows have none.

V gene: TRBV27; D gene: TRBD1; J gene: TRBJ1-5; clone size: few; CDR3 protein: CASSLRDRYQPQHF; CDR3 DNA: TGTGCCAGCAGTCTCCGGGACAGGTATCAGCCCCAGCATTTT
V gene: TRBV7-9; D gene: .; J gene: TRBJ1-1; clone size: .; CDR3 protein: CASSLPGRQNTEAFF; CDR3 DNA: TGTGCCAGCAGCTTACCGGGACGGCAGAACACTGAAGCTTTCTTT
V gene: TRBV5-5; D gene: .; J gene: TRBJ2-4; clone size: .; CDR3 protein: CASSSAAGSKNIQYF; CDR3 DNA: TGTGCCAGCAGCTCCGCTGCGGGGAGCAAAAACATTCAGTACTTC
V gene: TRBV12-3/TRBV12-4; D gene: .; J gene: TRBJ2-2; clone size: few; CDR3 protein: CASRIKTNTGELFF; CDR3 DNA: TGTGCCAGCAGAATTAAGACGAACACCGGGGAGCTGTTTTTT
V gene: TRBV20-1; D gene: TRBD1; J gene: TRBJ1-2; clone size: many; CDR3 protein: CSARDRGSYGYTF; CDR3 DNA: TGCAGTGCTCGTGACAGGGGGAGCTATGGCTACACCTTC
V gene: TRBV4-3; D gene: .; J gene: TRBJ1-1; clone size: few; CDR3 protein: CASSQGYPVPTEAFF; CDR3 DNA: TGCGCCAGCAGCCAAGGTTATCCCGTCCCCACTGAAGCTTTCTTT
V gene: TRBV28; D gene: TRBD1; J gene: TRBJ2-6; clone size: few; CDR3 protein: CASSPQGDGANVLTF; CDR3 DNA: TGTGCCAGCAGCCCGCAGGGGGACGGGGCCAACGTCCTGACTTTC
V gene: TRBV3-1; D gene: .; J gene: TRBJ2-3; clone size: few; CDR3 protein: CASSHAGVLTDTQYF; CDR3 DNA: TGTGCCAGCAGCCATGCGGGCGTACTTACAGATACGCAGTATTTT
V gene: TRBV29-1; D gene: TRBD2; J gene: TRBJ2-5; clone size: .; CDR3 protein: CAVWRLAGGETQYF; CDR3 DNA: TGCGCGGTATGGAGACTAGCGGGGGGAGAGACCCAGTACTTC
V gene: TRBV20-1; D gene: TRBD2; J gene: TRBJ2-7; clone size: few; CDR3 protein: CSATTSGNTYEQYF; CDR3 DNA: TGCAGTGCTACCACTAGCGGGAATACCTACGAGCAGTACTTC
V gene: TRBV20-1; D gene: .; J gene: TRBJ1-1; clone size: .; CDR3 protein: CSARPTPGQAFF; CDR3 DNA: TGCAGTGCTAGACCTACTCCAGGGCAAGCTTTCTTT
V gene: TRBV24-1; D gene: .; J gene: TRBJ1-2; clone size: .; CDR3 protein: CATSDLQYGGYTF; CDR3 DNA: TGTGCCACCAGTGATTTGCAATATGGCGGCTACACCTTC
V gene: TRBV5-1; D gene: .; J gene: TRBJ2-3; clone size: .; CDR3 protein: CASSLLGGAADTQYF; CDR3 DNA: TGCGCCAGCAGCCTCCTTGGTGGGGCGGCAGATACGCAGTATTTT
V gene: TRBV27; D gene: .; J gene: TRBJ1-5; clone size: few; CDR3 protein: CASSLSGDQPQHF; CDR3 DNA: TGTGCCAGCAGTTTATCGGGAGATCAGCCCCAGCATTTT
V gene: TRBV6-1; D gene: .; J gene: TRBJ1-5; clone size: few; CDR3 protein: CASSAGDINQPQHF; CDR3 DNA: TGTGCCAGCAGTGCAGGGGACATAAATCAGCCCCAGCATTTT
V gene: TRBV10-3; D gene: .; J gene: TRBJ2-3; clone size: .; CDR3 protein: CAISKGLSPDTQYF; CDR3 DNA: TGTGCCATCAGTAAAGGACTGTCCCCAGATACGCAGTATTTT
V gene: TRBV28; D gene: .; J gene: TRBJ2-5; clone size: .; CDR3 protein: CASSLYSGSGATQYF; CDR3 DNA: TGTGCCAGCAGTCTCTACTCGGGGTCTGGGGCGACCCAGTACTTC
V gene: TRBV28; D gene: .; J gene: TRBJ1-5; clone size: many; CDR3 protein: CASSSPGGRNQPQHF; CDR3 DNA: TGTGCCAGCAGTTCCCCCGGTGGCCGCAATCAGCCCCAGCATTTT
V gene: TRBV20-1; D gene: TRBD2; J gene: TRBJ2-1; clone size: many; CDR3 protein: CSARSPSGRSNEQFF; CDR3 DNA: TGCAGTGCTAGGAGCCCTAGCGGGAGGTCCAATGAGCAGTTCTTC
V gene: TRBV10-3; D gene: TRBD1; J gene: TRBJ1-1; clone size: once; CDR3 protein: CAISGPGQGATYTEAFF; CDR3 DNA: TGTGCCATCAGTGGACCCGGACAGGGGGCTACTTACACTGAAGCTTTCTTT
V gene: TRBV2; D gene: TRBD2; J gene: TRBJ2-3; clone size: .; CDR3 protein: CASRRRTSGGTDTQYF; CDR3 DNA: TGTGCCAGCAGGCGGAGGACTAGCGGGGGCACAGATACGCAGTATTTT
V gene: TRBV28; D gene: .; J gene: TRBJ2-5; clone size: .; CDR3 protein: CASSPSLLVVGETQYF; CDR3 DNA: TGTGCCAGCAGTCCCTCTTTATTGGTGGTAGGAGAGACCCAGTACTTC
V gene: TRBV5-1; D gene: TRBD2; J gene: TRBJ2-3; clone size: few; CDR3 protein: CASSPLVDPSGGDTQYF; CDR3 DNA: TGCGCCAGCAGCCCCCTGGTTGACCCCTCGGGGGGAGATACGCAGTATTTT
V gene: TRBV12-3/TRBV12-4; D gene: .; J gene: TRBJ1-5; clone size: few; CDR3 protein: CASSLWWPVGNQPQHF; CDR3 DNA: TGTGCCAGCAGTTTATGGTGGCCAGTGGGCAATCAGCCCCAGCATTTT
V gene: TRBV12-3/TRBV12-4; D gene: TRBD1; J gene: TRBJ2-7; clone size: .; CDR3 protein: CASSLRTGLDEQYF; CDR3 DNA: TGTGCCAGCAGTCTCCGGACAGGGTTGGACGAGCAGTACTTC
V gene: TRBV11-2; D gene: .; J gene: TRBJ2-7; clone size: many; CDR3 protein: CASSLSATLIYEQYF; CDR3 DNA: TGTGCCAGCAGCTTATCCGCGACTCTAATCTACGAGCAGTACTTC
V gene: TRBV6-6; D gene: TRBD1; J gene: TRBJ1-6; clone size: .; CDR3 protein: CASSSSHWQGEYNSPLHF; CDR3 DNA: TGTGCCAGCAGCTCCTCCCATTGGCAGGGGGAATATAATTCACCCCTCCACTTT
V gene: TRBV7-2; D gene: TRBD1; J gene: TRBJ2-1; clone size: few; CDR3 protein: CASRRLTGDNYNEQFF; CDR3 DNA: TGTGCCAGCAGACGACTGACAGGGGACAATTACAATGAGCAGTTCTTC
V gene: TRBV20-1; D gene: TRBD2; J gene: TRBJ2-4; clone size: .; CDR3 protein: CSAETSGRAGAKNIQYF; CDR3 DNA: TGCAGTGCTGAGACTAGCGGGAGGGCCGGAGCCAAAAACATTCAGTACTTC
V gene: TRBV28; D gene: .; J gene: TRBJ2-5; clone size: .; CDR3 protein: CASRIRHSGETQYF; CDR3 DNA: TGTGCCAGCAGAATCCGACATTCAGGAGAGACCCAGTACTTC
V gene: TRBV11-2; D gene: TRBD2; J gene: TRBJ2-1; clone size: .; CDR3 protein: CASSPSELAGYNEQFF; CDR3 DNA: TGTGCCAGCAGCCCCTCTGAACTAGCGGGATACAATGAGCAGTTCTTC
V gene: TRBV28; D gene: TRBD1; J gene: TRBJ2-1; clone size: few; CDR3 protein: CASKSGGSYNEQFF; CDR3 DNA: TGTGCCAGCAAGTCAGGGGGTAGCTACAATGAGCAGTTCTTC
V gene: TRBV4-3; D gene: .; J gene: TRBJ1-2; clone size: few; CDR3 protein: CASSQGYTF; CDR3 DNA: TGCGCCAGCAGCCAAGGCTACACCTTC
V gene: TRBV9; D gene: .; J gene: TRBJ1-1; clone size: many; CDR3 protein: CASSPLRRDTEAFF; CDR3 DNA: TGTGCCAGCAGCCCCCTCCGGAGAGACACTGAAGCTTTCTTT
V gene: TRBV20-1; D gene: .; J gene: TRBJ2-2; clone size: few; CDR3 protein: CSAGPGASTGELFF; CDR3 DNA: TGCAGTGCTGGCCCTGGGGCCTCCACCGGGGAGCTGTTTTTT
V gene: TRBV28; D gene: TRBD1; J gene: TRBJ2-1; clone size: .; CDR3 protein: CASSLTGQGSYNEQFF; CDR3 DNA: TGTGCCAGCAGTTTGACCGGACAGGGTTCCTACAATGAGCAGTTCTTC
V gene: TRBV28; D gene: .; J gene: TRBJ1-6; clone size: .; CDR3 protein: CASGGTPLHF; CDR3 DNA: TGTGCCAGCGGGGGAACACCCCTCCACTTT
V gene: TRBV28; D gene: .; J gene: TRBJ2-1; clone size: .; CDR3 protein: CASSSGVGRFGNEQFF; CDR3 DNA: TGTGCCAGCAGTTCGGGGGTGGGCCGATTCGGCAATGAGCAGTTCTTC